Frequency places the clone carrying this T cell receptor beta chain as medium-sized. Its antigen is still unknown. This sample is part of a study of CXCR3-negative and CXCR3-positive naive CD8 T cells. Points from the study as a whole: Partly lower CXCR3 expression followed cryopreservation, and most assays relied on fresh PBMCs.

Carrying UMI labels, the TRB cDNA libraries were prepared through 5' RACE. TCRdb reprocessed the 5' RACE reads, keeping one entry per CDR3 protein, no DNA. Here the sample table reports about 6,700 distinct CDR3 sequences. CDR1 and CDR2 (germline): LNHDA, SQIVND (reference sequence). The CDR3 sequence is 15 residues long. This clonotype originated in a human donor in good health. Some clones in this sample may be carry-over from other donors' samples. What was sequenced was naive CXCR3- CD8+ T cells from blood. Described subset: CD45RO-CCR7+CD27+CD95- naive CD8+ T cells lacking CXCR3 (TNR3-). The J gene is TRBJ2-2, the V gene TRBV19; without DNA, the TCRdb call of TRBD1 cannot be checked. The CDR3 loop is CASSLMQGDTGELFF.